What follows are 7 T cell receptor beta chains derived from one specimen sequenced in a study of CD8+ T cells in alopecia areata. Specified treatment: oral pan-JAK inhibitor, 5-10 mg twice daily. It was cDNA, reverse transcribed from extracted RNA, that served as the sequencing template. Using immunoSEQ multiplex PCR, the repertoire was profiled, and TCRdb retains in-frame clones only, with some absent. The data contain approximately 210,000 clones, just over 65% of them singletons. The sample here was CD4+ T cells sorted from blood, taken at approximately week 42, from a patient treated with tofacitinib. The receptors come from a human donor with alopecia areata.

The V call is TRBV5-4, the J call TRBJ1-1; D uncertain. CDR3 size: 13 residues. The germline V gene has CDR1 SGHNT and CDR2 YYREEE (reference sequence). The ends were cut back, 0 bases at V and 6 bases at J, with 9 bases in the middle. The CDR3, as DNA: TGTGCCAGCAGCTTGGCGGGAGTCCCTGAAGCTTTCTTT. This gives the protein CASSLAGVPEAFF.

This clone was seen once. The gene calls are TRBV29-1 and TRBJ2-7; possible D gene TRBD1, 6 bases. V gave up 5 bases and J gave up 2 bases, with 16 bases separating them. This CDR3 has 14 residues. From germline, CDR1 is SQVTM and CDR2 ANQGSEA. The CDR3 bases are TGCAGCGTTCGGGACAAGGACCTAACCTACGAGCAGTACTTC. The encoded protein is CSVRDKDLTYEQYF.

The chain links TRBV30 to TRBJ1-5, with 7 bases lining up with TRBD1. Germline values: CDR1 GTSNPN, CDR2 SVGIG (reference sequence). CDR3 size: 14 residues. With V trimmed by 0 bases and J by 7 bases, 6 bases remained unmatched. The CDR3 DNA is TGTGCCTGGAGTGTACTCAGGGGACAGCAGCCCCAGCATTTT. Protein: CAWSVLRGQQPQHF.

The chain couples TRBV5-1 to TRBJ2-3; 13 nucleotides match TRBD2. CDR1 SGHRS and CDR2 YFSETQ come from the germline V gene. After removal of 4 bases from V and 2 bases from J, the junction contained 4 bases not matched to a gene. CDR3 length: 16 residues. In DNA form, the CDR3 reads TGCGCCAGCAGCCGGACTAGCGGGGGAGCCACAGATACGCAGTATTTT. Translation: CASSRTSGGATDTQYF.

This clone has only a few counts. The chain joins TRBV6-4 to TRBJ2-3, with 9 bases matching TRBD2. Germline values: CDR1 MRHNA, CDR2 SNTAGT. The CDR3 runs 14 residues. Trimming at V came to 8 bases and at J to 4 bases, leaving 7 bases not matched to a gene. As DNA, the CDR3 is TGTGCCAGCCGGGCTAGCGGGGATTCAGATACGCAGTATTTT. Amino acid sequence: CASRASGDSDTQYF.

CDR3 region: CASSYLTDEQYF. The CDR3 DNA reads TGTGCCAGCAGTTACTTAACCGACGAGCAGTACTTC. The chain recombines TRBV6-6 with TRBJ2-7; D not certain. V was pared by 1 base and J by 5 bases, with 6 bases between. Per the germline V gene, CDR1 is MNHNY and CDR2 is SVGAGI (reference sequence). CDR3 length: 12 amino acids.

This clone was seen once. The V and J genes are TRBV5-6 and TRBJ1-4; D is ambiguous. This CDR3 has 16 amino acids. Between the trimmed V and J ends, which lost 4 bases and 4 bases, there was a span of 17 bases. From germline, CDR1 is SGHDT and CDR2 YYEEEE. CDR3 nucleotides: TGTGCCAGCAGCCCCGCCGGTCCGACTTTTAATGAAAAACTGTTTTTT. It translates to CASSPAGPTFNEKLFF.